This T cell receptor (beta chain) was sequenced in a study of blood T cell repertoires in COVID-19. Method: immunoSEQ multiplex PCR; TCRdb's copy keeps in-frame clones and lacks some. This table has 220,000 or so clones, approximately 84% appearing once. Trimming stripped 7 bases from V and 0 bases from J, with 13 bases between. The CDR3 is 16 amino acids. The sample was peripheral blood. This TCR derives from an elderly woman with acute or convalescent COVID-19. The V call is TRBV23-1, the J call TRBJ2-6, with D possibly TRBD1 on 5 matching bases. TRBV23-1 falls under the ORF class, with uncertain function. CDR3 nucleotides: TGCGCCAGCACCGACAACAGGTTCTCTGGGGCCAACGTCCTGACTTTC. Protein product: CASTDNRFSGANVLTF.